Listed here is a single T cell receptor beta chain. The target antigen is unknown. The CDR3 sequence is 14 residues long. Germline CDR1 reads SGHNT; CDR2 reads YENEEA. V lost 5 bases to trimming and J lost 2 bases, with 12 bases between them. TCRdb's copy holds only in-frame clones and misses some; the assay was immunoSEQ multiplex PCR. The table records some 19,000 clones, almost 97% of them present only once. CD4+CD127+ cells were sorted as the conventional CD4 T cells. This sample was taken from a study of B cell selection in AIRE deficiency. Study-wide results and caveats: AIRE-deficient Tconv and Treg repertoires matched healthy donors in TCRBV, CDR3 length, diversity. Shared Treg sequences had shorter CDR3s, biased toward rearrangements with few non-templated insertions. Of more than 3,000 shared Treg TCRbeta sequences, about 32% were healthy-only, 9.3% patient-only.

The chain carries TRBV11-3 and TRBJ1-2; D is perhaps TRBD1 (5 bases). The source material was conventional CD4+ T cells sorted from PBMCs. The receptor was isolated from a human donor with AIRE deficiency. Written as DNA, the CDR3 is TGTGCCAGCAGCCTATCCGGGGGAAACTATGGCTACACCTTC. Its translation: CASSLSGGNYGYTF.